The clone carrying this T cell receptor (beta chain) came up many times. Antigen specificity is unknown. The data originate from a study of T cells after yellow fever vaccination. Study details: SMART-Seq v4 Ultra Low Input prepared libraries from low-cell fractions.

Study-wide points: Compared with primary, the secondary response was weaker and peaked at day 5, not 15. Boosting was followed by the reappearance of most primary-vaccination clones (just under 97% CD4, around 90% CD8). CD4 and CD8 compartments shared a small share of clonotypes.

TCRdb fed the 5' RACE reads into MiXCR, producing one record per CDR3 protein. The data hold 300,000 or so distinct CDR3 sequences, with around 9.3% observed a single time. The ends were cut back, 6 bases at V and 1 base at J, with 10 bases in the middle. This CDR3 comprises 15 residues. Here the sequenced sample was CD4+ T cells sorted from PBMCs, taken 5 days after the yellow fever booster vaccination. The rearrangement uses TRBV12-3 or TRBV12-4 and TRBJ2-6, with D possibly being TRBD1 (6 bases). The TCR sequence derives from a young man who received the YFV17D yellow fever vaccine. The CDR3 protein is CASSRTGSGANVLTF. For the CDR3, the DNA is TGTGCCAGCAGCCGAACAGGGTCTGGGGCCAACGTCCTGACTTTC.